This entry lists 8 T cell receptor beta chains sequenced from one sample in a study of molecular identifiers for immune sequencing clone quantification. TCRdb re-called the PCR reads with MiXCR, one entry per CDR3 protein. The sample yields over 600,000 distinct CDR3 sequences, 15% to 20% seen once. Sequenced material: naive CD8+ T cells from blood, with Jurkat cell RNA spiked in. As to subset: FACS-sorted CD8+CD4-CCR7+CD45RA+ naive T cells. The source of these receptors is a human donor in good health. Some libraries in this study had Jurkat cell RNA spiked in.

This clonotype was detected many times. The junction departs from the called germline gene at one end, perhaps through a read error. The genes are TRBV7-7 and TRBJ2-7; no reliable D call. The CDR3 sequence is 13 residues long. The germline V gene has CDR1 SSHAT and CDR2 FNYEAQ (reference sequence). CDR3 sequence (DNA): TGTGCTAGCAGCTTAACAGAAGTCTACGAGCAGTACTTC. This gives the protein CASSLTEVYEQYF.

This clonotype was recorded at least ten times. The V and J genes are TRBV2 and TRBJ1-4; TRBD1 agrees at 7 bases. This CDR3 has 13 residues. Trimming cost V 8 bases and J 7 bases; bases outside gene matches: 7. CDR1 and CDR2 from the germline V gene are SNHLY and FYNNEI. The CDR3 spells CASSTGWREKLFF. In nucleotides, the CDR3 is TGTGCCAGCTCGACAGGGTGGCGTGAAAAACTGTTTTTT.

The chain joins TRBV2 to TRBJ2-1, with 10 bases aligning to TRBD1. J lost 7 bases, V lost 6 bases, and 15 bases had no gene match. The CDR3 totals 17 residues. The germline CDR1 and CDR2 sequences are SNHLY and FYNNEI. The CDR3 spells CASSTHAGQGEMNEQFF. The DNA of the CDR3 is TGTGCCAGCAGCACGCACGCTGGACAGGGGGAAATGAATGAGCAGTTCTTC.

This clonotype occurred many times. This chain joins TRBV20-1 and TRBJ2-7; D gene ambiguous. Germline V CDR1 and CDR2: DFQATT, SNEGSKA (reference sequence). Trimming left V 2 bases short and J 0 bases short, with 14 bases between. This CDR3 is built from 15 residues. CDR3 sequence reads: CSARTLGNFSYEQYF. As DNA, the CDR3 is TGCAGTGCTAGAACCTTGGGAAATTTCTCCTACGAGCAGTACTTC.

The V call is TRBV29-1, the J call TRBJ1-2, with a weak D call TRBD1 (5 bases). Germline assignment: CDR1 SQVTM and CDR2 ANQGSEA. The CDR3 sequence is 11 residues long. The CDR3, as DNA: TGCAACGAAAGGGGTTACTATGGCTACACCTTC. This encodes CNERGYYGYTF.

This clonotype has only a few counts. This rearrangement joins TRBV4-1 to TRBJ1-2; 7 bases agree with TRBD1. J gave up 4 bases and V 3 bases, and 11 bases lay outside the gene matches. This CDR3 has 16 amino acids. Germline lookup yields CDR1 MGHRA and CDR2 YSYEKL. CDR3 nucleotides: TGCGCCAGCAGCCAGATAGGGGGACAGCCTACCTATGGCTACACCTTC. Residues: CASSQIGGQPTYGYTF.

The V and J genes are TRBV6-2 or TRBV6-3 and TRBJ1-2; 8 bases align to TRBD1. CDR3 length: 14 amino acids. Unmatched junction bases numbered 12, after V lost 11 bases and J lost 4 bases. Germline V gene data show CDR1 as MNHEY and CDR2 as SVGEGT. The CDR3 DNA sequence: TGTGCCGGGAAAATCCGGGACAGGATCTATGGCTACACCTTC. Amino acids: CAGKIRDRIYGYTF.

This clonotype was picked up many times. This chain connects TRBV6-2 or TRBV6-3 to TRBJ2-7, with a tentative D call TRBD1 (6 bases). This CDR3 contains 13 residues. Germline V lookup: CDR1 MNHEY, CDR2 SVGEGT. V dropped 4 bases and J dropped 3 bases, with 10 bases sitting between them. CDR3 coding DNA: TGTGCCAGCAGTTCGGGACATAACTACGAGCAGTACTTC. It translates to CASSSGHNYEQYF.